This passage covers 27 T cell receptor beta chains from one sample sequenced in a study of T cell responses to AZD1222 COVID-19 vaccine. Measured with immunoSEQ multiplex PCR; TCRdb has only the in-frame clones, and not every one. The top ten clones hold more than 1.5% of a sample with under 140,000 clones, about 85% of them seen once. The source was peripheral blood, collected on day 0 of AZD1222 vaccination. The source of these receptors is an adult in good health.

The J gene is TRBJ1-6, the V gene TRBV5-5, with D possibly being TRBD1 (5 bases). Germline loops: CDR1 SGHKS, CDR2 YYEKEE (reference sequence). V dropped 0 bases and J dropped 7 bases, with 11 bases sitting between them. The CDR3 covers 15 residues. The CDR3 DNA reads as TGTGCCAGCAGCTTGGATGGACACCGAAATTCACCCCTCCACTTT. This codes for CASSLDGHRNSPLHF.

The chain recombines TRBV5-1 with TRBJ2-6; the D is unclear. Trimming removed 0 bases from V and 0 bases from J, with 1 base in between. Per the germline V gene, CDR1 is SGHRS and CDR2 is YFSETQ. The CDR3 consists of 14 residues. The CDR3 region is CASSLVSGANVLTF. The CDR3 DNA sequence: TGCGCCAGCAGCTTGGTCTCTGGGGCCAACGTCCTGACTTTC.

The chain joins TRBV20-1 to TRBJ1-5; D not resolved. Germline V lookup: CDR1 DFQATT, CDR2 SNEGSKA (reference sequence). The CDR3 is 15 amino acids. Trimming removed 3 bases at V and 1 base at J, with 13 bases between. This chain's CDR3 is CSASLSGDSNQPQHF. DNA for the CDR3: TGCAGTGCTAGTTTGTCAGGCGACAGCAATCAGCCCCAGCATTTT.

The genes are TRBV6-6 and TRBJ2-3; 13 nucleotides line up with TRBD2. The CDR3 runs 20 residues. V lost 5 bases, J lost 1 base, and 15 bases stayed unmatched. CDR1 is MNHNY and CDR2 is SVGAGI in the germline V gene (reference sequence). CDR3 loop: CASSPQRTSGSIPGTDTQYF. The DNA of the CDR3 is TGTGCCAGCAGTCCACAAAGGACTAGCGGGAGTATTCCAGGCACAGATACGCAGTATTTT.

The chain employs TRBV19 and TRBJ1-2; tentatively, D is TRBD1 (6 bases). This CDR3 has 13 residues. CDR1 and CDR2 (germline): LNHDA, SQIVND (reference sequence). The ends were cut back, 4 bases at V and 6 bases at J, with 12 bases in the middle. Here the CDR3 reads CASSSGRGNGYTF. The CDR3 DNA reads as TGTGCCAGTAGTAGTGGAAGGGGGAATGGCTACACCTTC.

The sample holds one count of this clone. The chain employs TRBV7-2 and TRBJ1-5; possible D gene TRBD1, 6 bases. The CDR3 has 15 residues. Germline CDR1 is SGHTA and CDR2 is FQGNSA. Deletions cut 3 bases from V and 3 bases from J, with 12 bases between. This CDR3 reads CASSLTGHVNQPQHF. In DNA, the CDR3 is TGTGCCAGCAGCTTGACAGGCCACGTCAATCAGCCCCAGCATTTT.

The chain links TRBV5-6 to TRBJ1-6; no clear D. Germline CDR1 reads SGHDT; CDR2 reads YYEEEE. V was trimmed by 5 bases and J by 5 bases, leaving 8 bases between them. The CDR3 runs to 13 residues. This CDR3 reads CASSGQNNSPLHF. As DNA, the CDR3 is TGTGCCAGCAGTGGCCAGAATAATTCACCCCTCCACTTT.

The gene calls are TRBV11-1 and TRBJ2-1; 8 bases line up with TRBD1. The CDR3 runs to 15 residues. The germline V gene has CDR1 SGHAT and CDR2 FQDESV (reference sequence). Trimming cost V 4 bases and J 2 bases; bases outside gene matches: 4. The CDR3 DNA is TGTGCCAGCAGCTCCAGGGGGCCAGCCTACAATGAGCAGTTCTTC. Translating gives CASSSRGPAYNEQFF. The full variable domain, with the rest looked up from reference TRBV11-1 and TRBJ2-1, is EAEVAQSPRYKITEKSQAVAFWCDPISGHATLYWYRQILGQGPELLVQFQDESVVDDSQLPKDRFSAERLKGVDSTLKIQPAELGDSAMYLCASSSRGPAYNEQFFGPGTRLTVL.

This clone showed up just once. V and J are TRBV19 and TRBJ2-7; TRBD1 is a possible D gene (5 bases). The CDR3 consists of 14 residues. Germline loops: CDR1 LNHDA, CDR2 SQIVND (reference sequence). Deletions cut 1 base from V and 3 bases from J, with 10 bases between. CDR3 nucleotides: TGTGCCAGTAGTATAGCTCAGGGTGACTACGAGCAGTACTTC. Translating it yields CASSIAQGDYEQYF.

The table lists this clone with a few counts. The chain carries TRBV3-1 (or the pseudogene TRBV3-2) and TRBJ1-1; the D is unclear. From germline, CDR1 is LGHDT and CDR2 YNNKEL (reference sequence). There are 12 residues in the CDR3. The V and J ends lost 2 bases and 8 bases respectively, with 9 bases between them. CDR3 in DNA: TGTGCCAGCAGCCAAAGGATAGAGGAAGCTTTCTTT. Its translation: CASSQRIEEAFF.

This chain joins TRBV5-1 and TRBJ1-2, with unresolved D. V shed 4 bases and J shed 8 bases, with 15 bases lying between them. Germline CDR1 SGHRS, CDR2 YFSETQ. This CDR3 spans 13 amino acids. CDR3 protein: CASSAGPTQGYTF. Here the CDR3 DNA reads TGCGCCAGCAGCGCGGGCCCGACGCAAGGCTACACCTTC.

The chain combines TRBV6-5 with TRBJ1-2; TRBD1 matches at 9 bases. J gave up 3 bases and V 5 bases, and 4 bases lay outside the gene matches. This CDR3 spans 14 amino acids. Germline values: CDR1 MNHEY, CDR2 SVGAGI. This CDR3 reads CASSLDRGDYGYTF. As DNA, the CDR3 is TGTGCCAGCAGTCTTGACAGGGGGGACTATGGCTACACCTTC.

The V call is TRBV5-6, the J call TRBJ2-7; tentative D call: TRBD1 (5 bases). The CDR3 loop spans 14 amino acids. V dropped 1 base and J dropped 6 bases, with 14 bases sitting between them. The germline V gene has CDR1 SGHDT and CDR2 YYEEEE. The CDR3 loop is CASSLSQGVGEQYF. The CDR3, as DNA: TGTGCCAGCAGCTTGTCCCAAGGGGTGGGCGAGCAGTACTTC.

This clone is a singleton in its sample. The chain couples TRBV12-3 or TRBV12-4 to TRBJ1-5, with D perhaps TRBD1 (5 bases). The V end was cut by 6 bases, the J end by 5 bases, with 11 bases between. The CDR3 contains 13 residues. CDR3 DNA sequence: TGTGCCAGCAGACGGCAGGGTTATCAGCCCCAGCATTTT. It specifies CASRRQGYQPQHF.

V is TRBV9 and J is TRBJ2-1; D is unclear. The CDR3 consists of 15 residues. Looked up from germline, CDR1 is SGDLS and CDR2 is YYNGEE. V lost 0 bases, J lost 0 bases, and 7 bases lay in between. This CDR3 is CASSVEASSYNEQFF. The CDR3 region has the DNA TGTGCCAGCAGCGTAGAGGCTAGCTCCTACAATGAGCAGTTCTTC.

The chain recombines TRBV5-1 with TRBJ1-5, with D unclear. CDR1 SGHRS and CDR2 YFSETQ come from the germline V gene. V shed 0 bases and J shed 4 bases, with 5 bases lying between them. CDR3 size: 13 residues. CDR3 sequence: CASSLDGNQPQHF. The CDR3 nucleotides read TGCGCCAGCAGCTTGGATGGGAATCAGCCCCAGCATTTT. Using reference TRBV5-1 and TRBJ1-5 for the parts outside the CDR3, the full variable domain is KAGVTQTPRYLIKTRGQQVTLSCSPISGHRSVSWYQQTPGQGLQFLFEYFSETQRNKGNFPGRFSGRQFSNSRSEMNVSTLELGDSALYLCASSLDGNQPQHFGDGTRLSIL.

V and J are TRBV19 and TRBJ2-1; D may be TRBD2 (6 bases). The germline V gene has CDR1 LNHDA and CDR2 SQIVND (reference sequence). CDR3 length: 13 amino acids. V lost 4 bases and J lost 9, with 13 bases in between. In DNA, the CDR3 is TGTGCCAGTAGTACCCTACTAGCCGGTGAGCAGTTCTTC. Translated: CASSTLLAGEQFF.

The gene calls are TRBV6-5 and TRBJ2-7; 9 nucleotides match TRBD1. The CDR3 sequence is 14 residues long. Germline CDR1 MNHEY, CDR2 SVGAGI. Trimming took 4 bases from V and 3 from J; bases not matched to a gene: 4. CDR3 amino acids: CASSSPGQGYEQYF. In DNA form, the CDR3 reads TGTGCCAGCAGTTCACCGGGACAGGGCTACGAGCAGTACTTC.

The chain employs TRBV6-5 and TRBJ2-7; perhaps TRBD1 as D (6 bases). Trimming took off 2 bases at V and 5 bases at J, with 13 bases between the two ends. Germline V gives CDR1 MNHEY, CDR2 SVGAGI. This CDR3 has 14 amino acids. CDR3 protein: CASSYGQGIHEQYF. The CDR3 bases are TGTGCCAGCAGTTACGGGCAGGGGATCCACGAGCAGTACTTC.

The V gene is TRBV9, the J gene TRBJ2-3; D call uncertain. Germline CDR1 is SGDLS and CDR2 is YYNGEE. The ends were cut back, 0 bases at V and 8 bases at J, with 16 bases in the middle. This CDR3 region has 15 residues. The CDR3, as DNA: TGTGCCAGCAGCGTAGGTAGGGTTCAGATTGCTACGCAGTATTTT. This gives the protein CASSVGRVQIATQYF.

The chain combines TRBV9 with TRBJ2-1; 16 bases fit TRBD2. V shed 4 bases and J 6 bases; nucleotides not matched to a gene: 19. Germline V CDR1 and CDR2: SGDLS, YYNGEE. The CDR3 covers 21 residues. This chain's CDR3 is CASSIQAPGLAGGSVGNEQFF. CDR3 in DNA: TGTGCCAGCAGCATACAAGCACCGGGACTAGCGGGAGGGAGTGTAGGCAATGAGCAGTTCTTC.

This clone was observed once. The rearrangement uses TRBV15 and TRBJ2-1, with D tentatively TRBD1 (7 bases). Trimming stripped 7 bases from V and 16 bases from J, with 23 bases between. The CDR3 is 13 amino acids. CDR1 and CDR2 from the germline V gene are LNHNV and YYDKDF (reference sequence). CDR3 sequence reads: CATNPGGSAPEFF. Written as DNA, the CDR3 is TGTGCCACCAACCCAGGGGGGAGTGCGCCCGAATTCTTC.

V gene TRBV3-1 (or the pseudogene TRBV3-2) combines with J gene TRBJ1-3, with TRBD1 matching 7 bases. V lost 5 bases to trimming and J lost 0 bases; unmatched junction nucleotides: 10. The CDR3 runs to 17 residues. Germline V gene sequence: CDR1 LGHDT, CDR2 YNNKEL (reference sequence). The CDR3 DNA sequence: TGTGCCAGCAGCGCCCAGACAGGGTTGGGCTCTGGAAACACCATATATTTT. Protein sequence: CASSAQTGLGSGNTIYF.

The genes are TRBV9 and TRBJ1-1; the match to TRBD1 covers 11 bases. Germline CDR1 SGDLS, CDR2 YYNGEE. J lost 1 base, V lost 0 bases, and 8 bases had no gene match. The CDR3 sequence is 18 residues long. The CDR3 region has the DNA TGTGCCAGCAGCGTAGTCGCCTGGACAGGGGGCAGGAACACTGAAGCTTTCTTT. Residues: CASSVVAWTGGRNTEAFF.

This clone has just one count. The chain employs TRBV18 and TRBJ1-1; D possibly corresponds to TRBD1 (6 bases). Germline CDR1 reads KGHSH; CDR2 reads LQKENI. The CDR3 contains 15 residues. Trimming left V 3 bases short and J 1 base short, with 12 bases between. DNA for the CDR3: TGTGCCAGCTCACCCCCGGGACATTCGAACACTGAAGCTTTCTTT. Protein: CASSPPGHSNTEAFF.

This clone was observed once. This rearrangement joins TRBV6-6 to TRBJ1-5; no clear D. Germline V lookup: CDR1 MNHNY, CDR2 SVGAGI (reference sequence). Trimming shortened V by 6 bases and J by 2 bases, and 5 bases separated the two germline ends. The CDR3 is 12 residues long. DNA of the CDR3: TGTGCCAGCAGGGTGGGCAATCAGCCCCAGCATTTT. Translating gives CASRVGNQPQHF.

This clone is a singleton in its sample. The chain joins TRBV11-3 to TRBJ1-1; 12 nucleotides line up with TRBD1. Trimming took 5 bases from V and 5 from J; bases not matched to a gene: 6. In germline, CDR1 is SGHNT, CDR2 YENEEA. The CDR3 spans 15 residues. The CDR3 coding sequence is TGTGCCAGCAGCCGGGGACAGGGGGCGTCGACTGAAGCTTTCTTT. Its protein is CASSRGQGASTEAFF.